This TCR beta chain was sequenced during a study of circulating tumor DNA in untreated peripheral T-cell lymphoma (dated by TCRdb to 2020 to 2023). The study at large found these results: Tumor-specific clonotypes were found in roughly three quarters of patients, coming from roughly 83% of baseline tissues and around 67% of baseline serum samples.

About this clone itself: Its antigen is still unknown. Nothing much larger sits one base from this clone, and base qualities are not available.

To identify tumor-specific TCR clonotypes, tumor tissue taken at baseline, before any treatment, was sequenced. In a trial, the study monitored patients with peripheral T-cell lymphoma who were getting frontline treatment by applying next-generation sequencing to their T-cell receptor sequences. Preparation of the library involved the immunoSEQ multiplex PCR assay. This is the immuneACCESS table as TCRdb keeps it, with only in-frame sequences that have V and J called. A part of the clones is gone; compared with another copy, unresolved V genes explain less than half, and the rest is unexplained. The sample profile shows about 6,600 clones; around 77% of them were found once. The top ten constitute around 30% of the sample. The sequenced material came from tumor tissue. The TCR sequence derives from a human donor with peripheral T-cell lymphoma.

Here the CDR3 is given as CASSKAGKTGANTEAFF. DNA sequence: TGTGCCAGCAGTAAAGCAGGGAAGACAGGAGCGAACACTGAAGCTTTCTTT. Recombination joined TRBV6-8 with TRBJ1-1; D gene: possibly TRBD1, on 6 matching bases. CDR1 MNHGY and CDR2 SAAAGT were looked up in the germline V gene. From the cysteine up to the phenylalanine, the CDR3 has a length of 17 residues. Just the 51-base CDR3 DNA is kept, in frame starting at base 1. The junction shows trimming of 5 bases on V and 1 base on J, plus 20 bases between the germline ends.